Reported below is one T cell receptor beta chain. Its antigen target is currently unknown. The sample holds no much larger clone one base away, and base qualities are not on file. The data were taken from a study of OX40 agonist ivuxolimab in advanced cancers. At the level of the whole study: Ivuxolimab was an agonistic, fully human IgG2 monoclonal antibody directed against OX40 (CD134), a costimulatory receptor. Intravenous ivuxolimab was administered to patients every 2 weeks at six dose levels: 0.01, 0.1, 0.3, 1.5, 3 and 10 mg/kg. Among the 52 dose-escalation patients, approximately 20 had hepatocellular carcinoma, roughly 15 melanoma, 9 renal cell carcinoma and 9 head and neck cancer. The dose-escalation cohort was roughly 83% male with a mean age of about 58 years, ranging from roughly 23 to 80. Prior anti-PD-1, anti-PD-L1 or anti-CTLA-4 therapy was permitted, and roughly two fifths of dose-escalation patients had received checkpoint inhibitors. Partial responses were achieved by three dose-escalation patients, of whom one had hepatocellular carcinoma and two had cutaneous melanoma. The point of sequencing TCRbeta in the periphery was to test whether ivuxolimab changed TCR sequence diversity and drove clonal T-cell expansion. The paper describes the monotherapy dose-escalation part (N of about 47 patients) of the phase I trial of ivuxolimab.

Patients with a history of autoimmune disease or receiving systemic immunosuppression were excluded from the trial. Peripheral blood for TCR sequencing was collected from all dose cohorts at baseline, on cycle 4 day 1, and on cycle 7 day 1. The samples were drawn from a first-in-human, open-label, multicenter phase I dose-escalation trial of ivuxolimab. The trial enrolled adults with locally advanced or metastatic head and neck squamous cell, hepatocellular, melanoma or renal cell carcinoma. Before TCR sequencing, CD4+ and CD8+ T cells were separately sorted from peripheral blood. For sequencing of the TCRbeta CDR3 region, genomic DNA was extracted from the sorted cells. TCRbeta CDR3 regions were sequenced using the immunoSEQ Assay. The table comes from immuneACCESS by way of TCRdb, which keeps in-frame sequences with V and J called. Part of the clones is missing from these tables; in studies checked, under half for an unresolved V gene and the rest for unknown reasons. The sample contains over 45,000 clones, about 86% of them found a single time. The ten biggest clones cover more than 0.9% of the sample.

Results the study describes overall, beyond this receptor: After ivuxolimab, more expanded clones were found on average in CD8+ T cells than in CD4+ T cells. Antigen specificity was not determined for the clonally expanded peripheral T cells. Partial responders in the 0.1-3.0 mg/kg groups had among the lowest normalized peripheral clonal expansion, especially among CD8+ T cells. Low levels of normalized T-cell clonal expansion were also seen in some patients who did not respond. At doses of 0.1 to 3.0 mg/kg, clonal expansion of both CD4+ and CD8+ blood T cells was observed from baseline to week 6.

Sequences LNHDA (CDR1) and SQIVND (CDR2) are obtained from the germline V gene (reference sequence). The CDR3, from cysteine to phenylalanine, totals 14 residues. Only the CDR3 portion is preserved as DNA: 42 bases, with reading frame beginning at the first base. The germline ends are 9 bases apart after V is trimmed by 6 bases and J by 1 base. The sequence joins TRBV19 to TRBJ1-4; the D segment could be TRBD1, given 6 matching bases. Specimen: CD4+ or CD8+ T cells sorted from blood, collected in a trial of the OX40 agonist ivuxolimab. The receptor was derived from an adult with an advanced solid tumor such as melanoma, head and neck, liver or kidney cancer. The CDR3 in this case is CASRRDITNEKLFF. The DNA sequence reads TGTGCCAGTAGGCGGGACATAACTAATGAAAAACTGTTTTTT.